This T cell receptor beta chain is drawn from a study of T cells in lung cancer brain metastases. V trimming: 5 bases; J trimming: 10 bases; junction bases outside the gene matches: 7. Per germline, CDR1 SEHNR and CDR2 FQNEAQ (reference sequence). The CDR3 length is 15 residues. Measured with immunoSEQ multiplex PCR; TCRdb has only the in-frame clones, and not every one. The sample shows approximately 4,900 clones, around 83% of them seen only once. This sequence was found in a woman between 45 and 65 years old with non-small cell lung cancer. The chain has TRBV7-9 and TRBJ2-1; 14 bases are a match to TRBD2. The specimen sequenced was tumor tissue from the primary lung tumor. The CDR3 loop is CASSLTSGRGGEQFF. The CDR3 DNA reads TGTGCCAGCAGCCTGACTAGCGGGAGGGGAGGGGAGCAGTTCTTC.